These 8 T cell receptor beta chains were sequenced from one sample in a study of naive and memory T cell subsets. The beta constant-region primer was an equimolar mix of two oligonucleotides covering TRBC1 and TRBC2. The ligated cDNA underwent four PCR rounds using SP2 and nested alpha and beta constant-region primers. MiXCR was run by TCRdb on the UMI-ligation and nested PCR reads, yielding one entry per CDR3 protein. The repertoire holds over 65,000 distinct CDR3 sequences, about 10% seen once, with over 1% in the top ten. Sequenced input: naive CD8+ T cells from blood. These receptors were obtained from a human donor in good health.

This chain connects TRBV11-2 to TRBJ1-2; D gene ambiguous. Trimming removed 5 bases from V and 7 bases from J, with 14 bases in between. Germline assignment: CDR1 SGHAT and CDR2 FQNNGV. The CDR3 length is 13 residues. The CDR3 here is CASSRSTGSGYTF. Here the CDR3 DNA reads TGTGCCAGCAGCCGTAGTACGGGGTCTGGCTACACCTTC.

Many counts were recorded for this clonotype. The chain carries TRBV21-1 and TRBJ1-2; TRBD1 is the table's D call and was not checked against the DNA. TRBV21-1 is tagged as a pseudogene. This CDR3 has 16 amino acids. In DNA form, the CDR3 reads TGTGCCAGCCCCCACACCCGACAGGGTTTTTCGGCTGGCTACACCTTC. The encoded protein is CASPHTRQGFSAGYTF.

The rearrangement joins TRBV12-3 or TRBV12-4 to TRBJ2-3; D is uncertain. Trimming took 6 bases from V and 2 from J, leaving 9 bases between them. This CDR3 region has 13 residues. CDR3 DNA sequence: TGTGCCAGCAGGACCGCCGTCACAGATACGCAGTATTTT. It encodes CASRTAVTDTQYF.

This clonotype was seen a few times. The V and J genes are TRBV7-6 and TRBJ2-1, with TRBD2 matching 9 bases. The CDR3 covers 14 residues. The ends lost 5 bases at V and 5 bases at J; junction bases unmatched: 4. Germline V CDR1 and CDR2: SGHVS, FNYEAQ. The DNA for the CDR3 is TGTGCCAGCAGCACAGCGGGAGGTAACAATGAGCAGTTCTTC. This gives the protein CASSTAGGNNEQFF.

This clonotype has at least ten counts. CDR3 sequence reads: CASNEGDTQYF. The CDR3 region has the DNA TGTGCCAGCAACGAGGGAGATACGCAGTATTTT. This chain uses TRBV9 with TRBJ2-3; tentatively, D is TRBD2 (5 bases). The CDR3 consists of 11 residues. CDR1 and CDR2 (germline): SGDLS, YYNGEE. Trimming pared 6 bases from V and 5 bases from J, leaving 7 bases between.

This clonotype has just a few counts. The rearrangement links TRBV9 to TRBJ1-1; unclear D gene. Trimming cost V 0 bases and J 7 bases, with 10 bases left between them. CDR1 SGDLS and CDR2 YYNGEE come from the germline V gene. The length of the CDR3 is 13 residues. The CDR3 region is CASSVVVSIEAFF. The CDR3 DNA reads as TGTGCCAGCAGCGTAGTGGTATCCATTGAAGCTTTCTTT.

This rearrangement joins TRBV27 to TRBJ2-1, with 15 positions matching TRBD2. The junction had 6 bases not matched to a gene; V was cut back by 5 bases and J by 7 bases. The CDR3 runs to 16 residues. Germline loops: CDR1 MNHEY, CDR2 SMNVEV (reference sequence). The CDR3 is CASSLGLAGGVNEQFF. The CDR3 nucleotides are TGTGCCAGCAGTCTGGGACTAGCGGGAGGAGTAAATGAGCAGTTCTTC.

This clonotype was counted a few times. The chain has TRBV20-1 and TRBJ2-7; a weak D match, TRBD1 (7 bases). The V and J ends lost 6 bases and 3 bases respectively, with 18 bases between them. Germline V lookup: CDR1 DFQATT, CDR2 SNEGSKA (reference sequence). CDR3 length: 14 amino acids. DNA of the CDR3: TGCAGTGCACACGAGGAGGGGGCAGGCTACGAGCAGTACTTC. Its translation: CSAHEEGAGYEQYF.